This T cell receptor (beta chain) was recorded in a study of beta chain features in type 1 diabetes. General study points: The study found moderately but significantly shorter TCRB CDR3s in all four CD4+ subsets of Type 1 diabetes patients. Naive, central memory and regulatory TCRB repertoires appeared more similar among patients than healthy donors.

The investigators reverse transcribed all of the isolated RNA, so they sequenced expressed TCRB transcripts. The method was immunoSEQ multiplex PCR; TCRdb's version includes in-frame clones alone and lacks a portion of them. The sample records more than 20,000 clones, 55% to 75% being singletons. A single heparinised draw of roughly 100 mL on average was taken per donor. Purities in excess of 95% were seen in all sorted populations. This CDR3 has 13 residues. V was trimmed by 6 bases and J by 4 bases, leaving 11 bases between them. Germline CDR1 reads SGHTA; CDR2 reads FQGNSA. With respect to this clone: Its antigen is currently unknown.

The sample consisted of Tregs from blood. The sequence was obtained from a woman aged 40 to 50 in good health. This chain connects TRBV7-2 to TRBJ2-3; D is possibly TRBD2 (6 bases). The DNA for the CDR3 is TGTGCCAGCAGTCAGGACTACCCAGATACGCAGTATTTT. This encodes CASSQDYPDTQYF.